These 18 T cell receptor beta chains were sequenced from one sample in a study of blood T cell repertoires in COVID-19. Sequenced by immunoSEQ multiplex PCR; TCRdb stores in-frame clones only, minus some. The table records some 210,000 clones, approximately 85% of them present only once. The source material was peripheral blood. These receptors originate from a woman aged 50 to 60 with active or convalescent COVID-19.

V and J are TRBV11-2 and TRBJ1-4; D is unresolved. Trimming took off 6 bases at V and 2 bases at J, with 13 bases between the two ends. CDR3 length equals 15 residues. CDR1 SGHAT and CDR2 FQNNGV come from the germline V gene. The CDR3 DNA follows: TGTGCCAGCAGTTCTCGAGGCGTGACTAATGAAAAACTGTTTTTT. The encoded protein is CASSSRGVTNEKLFF. The variable domain in full, completed from reference TRBV11-2 and TRBJ1-4, reads EAGVAQSPRYKIIEKRQSVAFWCNPISGHATLYWYQQILGQGPKLLIQFQNNGVVDDSQLPKDRFSAERLKGVDSTLKIQPAKLEDSAVYLCASSSRGVTNEKLFFGSGTQLSVL.

The chain couples TRBV27 to TRBJ1-1; D remains ambiguous. Looked up from germline, CDR1 is MNHEY and CDR2 is SMNVEV (reference sequence). This CDR3 comprises 19 residues. Between the trimmed V and J ends, which lost 3 bases and 1 base, there was a span of 24 bases. CDR3 residues: CASSFSFPPPPGPNTEAFF. The CDR3 bases are TGTGCCAGCAGTTTTTCTTTTCCCCCACCACCCGGTCCGAACACTGAAGCTTTCTTT.

V is TRBV6-1 and J is TRBJ1-3; D is uncertain. Trimming stripped 3 bases from V and 4 bases from J, with 13 bases between. Germline-derived CDR1 and CDR2 are MNHNS and SASEGT. This CDR3 is built from 15 residues. The CDR3 sequence is CASSDPTGRGNTIYF. CDR3 bases: TGTGCCAGCAGTGATCCGACCGGGAGAGGAAACACCATATATTTT.

The rearrangement joins TRBV5-4 to TRBJ2-1, with 11 bases matching TRBD2. Trimming cost V 4 bases and J 6 bases; bases outside gene matches: 6. CDR3 length: 15 amino acids. Germline CDR1 SGHNT, CDR2 YYREEE (reference sequence). The CDR3 protein is CASSTPGLAANEQFF. The CDR3 bases are TGTGCCAGCAGCACACCGGGACTAGCGGCCAATGAGCAGTTCTTC.

In DNA, the CDR3 is TGTGCCAGCAGCCAGACCGGGACAGGGGATCAGCCCCAGCATTTT. Translated: CASSQTGTGDQPQHF. This chain links TRBV6-5 with TRBJ1-5; 10 bases are shared with TRBD1. CDR3 size: 15 residues. The germline V gene has CDR1 MNHEY and CDR2 SVGAGI. V gave up 6 bases and J gave up 5 bases; unmatched junction bases: 7.

The chain has TRBV3-1 (or the pseudogene TRBV3-2) and TRBJ1-4, with D perhaps TRBD1 (5 bases). The CDR3 is made up of 18 amino acids. The V gene's germline CDR1 is LGHDT and CDR2 YNNKEL (reference sequence). V dropped 2 bases and J dropped 8 bases, with 24 bases sitting between them. CDR3 sequence: CASSQSDKINTPKEKLFF. The CDR3 bases are TGTGCCAGCAGCCAATCGGACAAGATTAACACCCCGAAAGAAAAACTGTTTTTT.

This clone is a singleton in its sample. The chain is built from TRBV6-7 and TRBJ2-6; possibly TRBD2 for D (7 bases). TRBV6-7 is an ORF; its function is uncertain. V lost 10 bases to trimming and J lost 1 base, with 11 bases between them. This CDR3 has 14 amino acids. CDR3 DNA: TGTGCCACAAGGGGGGGATCTGGGGCCAACGTCCTGACTTTC. Translated, it gives CATRGGSGANVLTF.

This sequence joins TRBV7-9 and TRBJ1-1; 8 nucleotides align to TRBD1. Per the germline V gene, CDR1 is SEHNR and CDR2 is FQNEAQ (reference sequence). The CDR3 runs to 14 residues. Losses at the gene ends were 6 bases for V and 2 bases for J; bases not matched to a gene: 5. CDR3 sequence reads: CASSWDRTNTEAFF. The CDR3 DNA is TGTGCCAGCAGTTGGGACAGGACCAACACTGAAGCTTTCTTT. Variable domain in full (rest from reference TRBV7-9 and TRBJ1-1): DTGVSQNPRHKITKRGQNVTFRCDPISEHNRLYWYRQTLGQGPEFLTYFQNEAQLEKSRLLSDRFSAERPKGSFSTLEIQRTEQGDSAMYLCASSWDRTNTEAFFGQGTRLTVV.

The chain employs TRBV29-1 and TRBJ2-1; 7 nucleotides align to TRBD2. The CDR3 runs 14 residues. Trimming cost V 7 bases and J 0 bases; bases outside gene matches: 6. Looked up from germline, CDR1 is SQVTM and CDR2 is ANQGSEA. This CDR3 reads CSGVSGTSYNEQFF. The CDR3 DNA is TGCAGCGGGGTGAGCGGGACCTCCTACAATGAGCAGTTCTTC.

The V gene is TRBV3-1 (or the pseudogene TRBV3-2), the J gene TRBJ2-1, with 11 positions matching TRBD2. Losses at the gene ends were 1 base for V and 4 bases for J; bases not matched to a gene: 3. CDR3 length: 16 amino acids. Germline V lookup: CDR1 LGHDT, CDR2 YNNKEL (reference sequence). The CDR3 reads CASSQGLAGGYNEQFF. The CDR3 nucleotides are TGTGCCAGCAGCCAAGGGCTAGCGGGAGGTTACAATGAGCAGTTCTTC.

This clone was picked up one time. The chain employs TRBV7-9 and TRBJ1-6, with a tentative D call TRBD1 (5 bases). V was clipped by 2 bases and J by 7 bases, with 9 bases between them. Germline V CDR1 and CDR2: SEHNR, FQNEAQ (reference sequence). The CDR3 consists of 14 residues. The CDR3, as DNA: TGTGCCAGCAGCTTACAGGGTAGGAATTCACCCCTCCACTTT. As protein: CASSLQGRNSPLHF.

V gene TRBV6-1 combines with J gene TRBJ1-3, with TRBD1 matching over 8 bases. CDR1 is MNHNS, CDR2 SASEGT, per germline. J was trimmed by 6 bases and V by 3 bases; bases with no gene match: 10. CDR3 length: 16 residues. The CDR3 reads CASSDSLGQAKNTIYF. In DNA form, the CDR3 reads TGTGCCAGCAGTGACAGCTTGGGACAGGCGAAAAACACCATATATTTT.

This clone was detected once. The chain employs TRBV9 and TRBJ2-1, with D perhaps TRBD2 (6 bases). Per germline, CDR1 SGDLS and CDR2 YYNGEE. This CDR3 is built from 17 residues. V was pared by 2 bases and J by 4 bases, with 19 bases between. CDR3 sequence reads: CASSVKEGRGEYNEQFF. For the CDR3, the DNA is TGTGCCAGCAGCGTCAAGGAAGGGCGGGGAGAATACAATGAGCAGTTCTTC.

The rearrangement joins TRBV29-1 to TRBJ1-3; no definite D call. Germline loops: CDR1 SQVTM, CDR2 ANQGSEA. This CDR3 comprises 12 residues. The CDR3 loop is CSPLTAGNTIYF. The CDR3 nucleotides read TGCAGTCCCCTAACGGCTGGAAACACCATATATTTT.

J is TRBJ2-3 and V is TRBV19; D gene ambiguous. Trimming pared 3 bases from V and 4 bases from J, leaving 14 bases between. This CDR3 comprises 15 residues. Germline V gene lookup returns CDR1 LNHDA and CDR2 SQIVND (reference sequence). The CDR3, as DNA: TGTGCCAGTAGTATCGAGGCGGAAGAGGCAGATACGCAGTATTTT. This sequence encodes CASSIEAEEADTQYF. The entire variable domain, with the rest obtained from reference TRBV19 and TRBJ2-3, is as follows: DGGITQSPKYLFRKEGQNVTLSCEQNLNHDAMYWYRQDPGQGLRLIYYSQIVNDFQKGDIAEGYSVSREKKESFPLTVTSAQKNPTAFYLCASSIEAEEADTQYFGPGTRLTVL.

The chain employs TRBV7-2 and TRBJ1-3; D gene ambiguous. Trimming pared 7 bases from V and 4 bases from J, leaving 5 bases between. The CDR3 contains 11 residues. In germline, CDR1 is SGHTA, CDR2 FQGNSA. CDR3 amino acids: CASTSGNTIYF. CDR3 DNA sequence: TGTGCCAGCACCTCCGGAAACACCATATATTTT.

The chain uses TRBV27 and TRBJ1-1; 8 positions match TRBD1. Germline values: CDR1 MNHEY, CDR2 SMNVEV (reference sequence). This CDR3 is 15 amino acids long. The V and J ends lost 8 bases and 1 base, in that order; junction bases with no gene match: 9. DNA for the CDR3: TGTGCCAGCTTTTCAGGGGGCGCGAGGAACACTGAAGCTTTCTTT. Its translation is CASFSGGARNTEAFF.

There are a few counts of this clone. This chain joins TRBV6-1 and TRBJ1-3; weak D call: TRBD1 (5 bases). Germline CDR1 MNHNS, CDR2 SASEGT. V lost 1 base to trimming and J lost 3 bases, with 13 bases between them. This CDR3 comprises 16 residues. CDR3 region: CASSEVGQGVGNTIYF. The DNA for the CDR3 is TGTGCCAGCAGTGAAGTCGGGCAGGGTGTTGGAAACACCATATATTTT.